A selection of T cell receptor beta chains follows, all from one sample in a study of cytomegalovirus exposure and HLA in healthy donors. Sequencing used immunoSEQ multiplex PCR; TCRdb keeps in-frame clones, though not all of them. This table holds some 140,000 clones, 75% to 90% found once. Sequenced input: PBMCs. These receptors were collected from a woman aged 30 to 39 in good health and CMV-seropositive. The CDR3 runs from the conserved cysteine through the conserved F or W. D genes are given only for firm matches.

d_gene: TRBD1; j_gene: TRBJ1-2; v_gene: TRBV5-1; CDR3nt: TGCGCCAGCAGCTTTACGGACAGGGCTAGCGGCTATGGCTACACCTTC; CDR3aa: CASSFTDRASGYGYTF
d_gene: TRBD1; j_gene: TRBJ2-5; v_gene: TRBV4-2; CDR3nt: TGTGCCAGCAGCCAGCCACAGGGGCCCCAGTACTTC; CDR3aa: CASSQPQGPQYF
d_gene: TRBD1; j_gene: TRBJ1-2; v_gene: TRBV28; CDR3nt: TGTGCCAGCAGTTTTCCCCGACAGGGGGCCTCTGGCTACACCTTC; CDR3aa: CASSFPRQGASGYTF
d_gene: -; j_gene: TRBJ1-4; v_gene: TRBV5-1; CDR3nt: TGCGCCAGCAGCTTGGACAGTCAGAATGAAAAACTGTTTTTT; CDR3aa: CASSLDSQNEKLFF
d_gene: -; j_gene: TRBJ1-1; v_gene: TRBV30; CDR3nt: TGTGCCAGCAAGATGAACACTGAAGCTTTCTTT; CDR3aa: CASKMNTEAFF
d_gene: -; j_gene: TRBJ2-7; v_gene: TRBV5-1; CDR3nt: TGCGCCAGCAGCCCCAGGACAGCTTACGAGCAGTACTTC; CDR3aa: CASSPRTAYEQYF
d_gene: -; j_gene: TRBJ1-2; v_gene: TRBV28; CDR3nt: TGTGCCAGCATCCGGACAGCTTTCAACTATGGCTACACCTTC; CDR3aa: CASIRTAFNYGYTF
d_gene: -; j_gene: TRBJ1-1; v_gene: TRBV30; CDR3nt: TGTGCCTGGAGTGTAGGGGACTTGGCCACTGAAGCTTTCTTT; CDR3aa: CAWSVGDLATEAFF
d_gene: -; j_gene: TRBJ2-7; v_gene: TRBV7-8; CDR3nt: TGTGCCAGCAGCCTTGGGACATACTACGAGCAGTACTTC; CDR3aa: CASSLGTYYEQYF
d_gene: -; j_gene: TRBJ2-7; v_gene: TRBV20-1; CDR3nt: TGCAGTGGCGCACTACCGAACGAGCAGTACTTC; CDR3aa: CSGALPNEQYF
d_gene: -; j_gene: TRBJ1-3; v_gene: TRBV18; CDR3nt: TGTGCCAGCTCACCACAATTGCGGGAGTCCATATATTTT; CDR3aa: CASSPQLRESIYF
d_gene: -; j_gene: TRBJ1-1; v_gene: TRBV6-5; CDR3nt: TGTGCCAGCAGACTTTTTACAGCCTTGAACACTGAAGCTTTCTTT; CDR3aa: CASRLFTALNTEAFF
d_gene: TRBD1; j_gene: TRBJ2-1; v_gene: TRBV5-1; CDR3nt: TGCGCCAGCAGCTTCGGGACAGGGGCCGATGAGCAGTTCTTC; CDR3aa: CASSFGTGADEQFF
d_gene: TRBD2; j_gene: TRBJ2-5; v_gene: TRBV5-1; CDR3nt: TGCGCCAGCAGCTTAATAGCGGGAGTTGAGACCCAGTACTTC; CDR3aa: CASSLIAGVETQYF
d_gene: TRBD1; j_gene: TRBJ1-2; v_gene: TRBV11-2; CDR3nt: TGTGCCAGCAGCTTAGGCCCTTCCGGGACAGTCTATGGCTACACCTTC; CDR3aa: CASSLGPSGTVYGYTF
d_gene: -; j_gene: TRBJ2-5; v_gene: TRBV5-4; CDR3nt: TGTGCCAGCAGCTTGGACGGCGGGGTCAAGACCCAGTACTTC; CDR3aa: CASSLDGGVKTQYF